One sample yielded the 7 T cell receptor beta chains listed below, sequenced in a study of cytomegalovirus exposure and HLA in healthy donors. The PCR employed 60 Vbeta primers together with 13 Jbeta primers. TCRdb keeps only in-frame clones here, not all; method: immunoSEQ multiplex PCR. This table holds over 200,000 clones, under 90% found once. Sequencing was performed on PBMCs. The receptors were sampled from a human donor in good health.

The chain combines TRBV11-2 with TRBJ1-2, with 8 bases aligning to TRBD1. V lost 0 bases, J lost 7 bases, and 4 bases stayed unmatched. CDR1 is SGHAT, CDR2 FQNNGV, per germline. This CDR3 is 14 amino acids long. The DNA of the CDR3 is TGTGCCAGCAGCTTAGAAGGGACAGGACGTGGCTACACCTTC. This codes for CASSLEGTGRGYTF.

The genes are TRBV5-4 and TRBJ2-7; 8 bases map to TRBD2. Trimming cost V 1 base and J 3 bases; bases outside gene matches: 6. The CDR3 is 15 residues long. Germline V gene sequence: CDR1 SGHNT, CDR2 YYREEE (reference sequence). In nucleotides, the CDR3 is TGTGCCAGCAGCTTGACTAGCGGATCAATCTACGAGCAGTACTTC. Translating it yields CASSLTSGSIYEQYF.

The chain carries TRBV29-1 and TRBJ2-4; 9 nucleotides agree with TRBD1. V lost 6 bases to trimming and J lost 9 bases; unmatched junction nucleotides: 12. The CDR3 extends over 14 amino acids. Looked up from germline, CDR1 is SQVTM and CDR2 is ANQGSEA. In DNA form, the CDR3 reads TGCAGCGTGACCGGACAGGGGTGGTCGGGCATTCAGTACTTC. It translates to CSVTGQGWSGIQYF.

The chain carries TRBV6-5 and TRBJ1-2; D might be TRBD1 (6 bases). The CDR3 has 13 amino acids. Germline V gives CDR1 MNHEY, CDR2 SVGAGI. The V gene lost 6 bases and the J gene lost 4 bases, with 12 bases spanning the gap. The CDR3 here is CASSQGQIYGYTF. The CDR3 DNA is TGTGCCAGCAGCCAAGGACAGATCTATGGCTACACCTTC.

J is TRBJ2-2 and V is TRBV7-2, with 7 nucleotides matching TRBD1. CDR3 length equals 17 residues. The V segment lost 6 bases and the J segment 0 bases; nucleotides outside the gene matches: 10. Germline V gene data show CDR1 as SGHTA and CDR2 as FQGNSA. The chain's CDR3 is CASSRQGGAPNTGELFF. The CDR3 coding sequence is TGTGCCAGCAGTCGACAAGGGGGCGCCCCGAACACCGGGGAGCTGTTTTTT.

CDR3 amino acids: CASSLGPQGVEKLFF. Written as DNA, the CDR3 is TGTGCCAGCAGCTTAGGTCCCCAGGGCGTCGAAAAACTGTTTTTT. The chain uses TRBV7-2 and TRBJ1-4; weak D call: TRBD1 (5 bases). The CDR3 is 15 residues long. Looked up from germline, CDR1 is SGHTA and CDR2 is FQGNSA. V was shortened by 1 base and J by 8 bases, with 14 bases between the two germline ends.

Turning to this clone: The junction does not match germline at one end; this may be a read error. The chain is built from TRBV7-9 and TRBJ2-7; 10 nucleotides line up with TRBD1. Germline values: CDR1 SEHNR, CDR2 FQNEAQ (reference sequence). The CDR3 is 15 residues long. CDR3 nucleotide sequence: TGTTCCAGCAGCTCTCCGGGACAGGGGTTGATGGAGCAGTACTTC. The encoded protein is CSSSSPGQGLMEQYF.